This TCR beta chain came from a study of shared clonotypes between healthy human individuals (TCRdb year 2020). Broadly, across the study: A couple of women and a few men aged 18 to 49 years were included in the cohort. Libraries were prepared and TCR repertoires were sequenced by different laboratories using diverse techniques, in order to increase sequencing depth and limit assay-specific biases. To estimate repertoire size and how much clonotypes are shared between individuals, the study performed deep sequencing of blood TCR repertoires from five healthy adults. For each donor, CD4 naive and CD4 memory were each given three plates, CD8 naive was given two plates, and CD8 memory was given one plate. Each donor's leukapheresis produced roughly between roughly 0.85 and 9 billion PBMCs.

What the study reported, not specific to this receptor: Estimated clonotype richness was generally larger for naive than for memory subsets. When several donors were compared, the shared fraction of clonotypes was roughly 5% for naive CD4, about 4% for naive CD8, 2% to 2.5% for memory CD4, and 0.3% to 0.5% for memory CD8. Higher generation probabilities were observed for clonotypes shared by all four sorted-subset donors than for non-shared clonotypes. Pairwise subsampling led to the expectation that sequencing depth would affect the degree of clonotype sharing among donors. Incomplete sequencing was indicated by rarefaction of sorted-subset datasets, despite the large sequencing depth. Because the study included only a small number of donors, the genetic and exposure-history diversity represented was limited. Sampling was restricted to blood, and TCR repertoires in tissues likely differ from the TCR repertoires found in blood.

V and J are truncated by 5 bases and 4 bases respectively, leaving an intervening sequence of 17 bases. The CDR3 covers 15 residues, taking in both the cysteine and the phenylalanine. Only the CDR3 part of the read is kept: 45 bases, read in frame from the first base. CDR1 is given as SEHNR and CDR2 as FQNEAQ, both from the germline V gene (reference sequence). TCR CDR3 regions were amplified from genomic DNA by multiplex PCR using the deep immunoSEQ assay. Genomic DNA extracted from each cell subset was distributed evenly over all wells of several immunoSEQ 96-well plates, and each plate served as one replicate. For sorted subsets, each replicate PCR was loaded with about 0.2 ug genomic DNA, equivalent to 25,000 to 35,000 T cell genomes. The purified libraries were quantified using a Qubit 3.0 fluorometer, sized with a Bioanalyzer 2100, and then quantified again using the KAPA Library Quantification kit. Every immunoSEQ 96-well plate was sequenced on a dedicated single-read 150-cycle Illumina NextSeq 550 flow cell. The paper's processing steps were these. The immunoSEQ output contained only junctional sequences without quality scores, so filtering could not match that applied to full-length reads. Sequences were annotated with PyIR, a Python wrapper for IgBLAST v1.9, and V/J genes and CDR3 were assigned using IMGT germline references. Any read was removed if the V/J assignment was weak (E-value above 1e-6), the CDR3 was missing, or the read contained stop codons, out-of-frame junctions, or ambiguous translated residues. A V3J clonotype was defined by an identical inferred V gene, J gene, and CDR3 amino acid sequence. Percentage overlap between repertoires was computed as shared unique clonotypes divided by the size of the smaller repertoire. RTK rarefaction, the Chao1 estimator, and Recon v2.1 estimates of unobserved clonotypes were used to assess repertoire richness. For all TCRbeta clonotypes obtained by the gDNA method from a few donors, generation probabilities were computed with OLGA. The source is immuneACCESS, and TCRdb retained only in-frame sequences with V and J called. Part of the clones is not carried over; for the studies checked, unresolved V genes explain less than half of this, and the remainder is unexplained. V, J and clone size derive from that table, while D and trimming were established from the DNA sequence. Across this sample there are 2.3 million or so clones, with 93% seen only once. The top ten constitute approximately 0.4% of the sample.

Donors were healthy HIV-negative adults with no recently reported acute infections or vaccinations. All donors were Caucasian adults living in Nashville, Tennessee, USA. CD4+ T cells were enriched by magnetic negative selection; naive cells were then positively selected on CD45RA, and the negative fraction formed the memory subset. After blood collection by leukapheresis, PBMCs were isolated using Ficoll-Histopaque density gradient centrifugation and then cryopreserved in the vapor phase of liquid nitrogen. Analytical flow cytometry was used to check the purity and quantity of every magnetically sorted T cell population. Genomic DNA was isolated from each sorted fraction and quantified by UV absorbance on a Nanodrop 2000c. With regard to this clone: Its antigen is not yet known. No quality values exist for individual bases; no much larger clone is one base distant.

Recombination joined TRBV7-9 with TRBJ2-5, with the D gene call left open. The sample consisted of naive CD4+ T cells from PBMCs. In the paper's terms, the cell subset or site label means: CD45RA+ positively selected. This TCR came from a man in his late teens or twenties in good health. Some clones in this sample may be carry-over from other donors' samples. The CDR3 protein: CASSHDGRWGETQYF. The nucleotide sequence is TGTGCCAGCAGCCATGACGGAAGGTGGGGAGAGACCCAGTACTTC.